The 12 T cell receptor beta chains below come from one sample, sequenced in a study of shared clonotypes between healthy human individuals. Clones were sequenced by immunoSEQ multiplex PCR, and TCRdb holds only the in-frame ones, with some missing. Of about 2 million clones in the sample, approximately 94% are singletons; the top ten hold around 1.1%. CD45RO-negative cells were positively selected for CCR7, leaving out terminally differentiated effector memory CD45RA+ cells. Sequenced: naive CD8+ T cells sorted from blood. The origin of the receptors is a man younger than 30 in good health.

The sample holds a few counts of this clone. This rearrangement joins TRBV6-1 to TRBJ1-5; tentative D call: TRBD1 (5 bases). CDR1 MNHNS and CDR2 SASEGT come from the germline V gene. The CDR3 length is 13 residues. The V end lost 3 bases, the J end lost 9 bases, and 12 bases lay between the germline ends. Written as DNA, the CDR3 is TGTGCCAGCAGTGAGGGGCCGGATCGGCCCCAGCATTTT. Protein sequence: CASSEGPDRPQHF.

As for this clone: Other DNA sequences from this sample encode an identical CDR3 as well. This chain links TRBV7-9 with TRBJ2-7, with D uncertain. The CDR3 has 13 amino acids. CDR1 is SEHNR and CDR2 is FQNEAQ in the germline V gene (reference sequence). The V gene lost 4 bases and the J gene lost 0 bases, with 7 bases spanning the gap. The chain's CDR3 is CASSSSSSYEQYF. CDR3 coding DNA: TGTGCCAGCAGCTCCTCGAGCTCCTACGAGCAGTACTTC. The full variable domain, in which reference TRBV7-9 and TRBJ2-7 provide the parts outside the CDR3, is DTGVSQNPRHKITKRGQNVTFRCDPISEHNRLYWYRQTLGQGPEFLTYFQNEAQLEKSRLLSDRFSAERPKGSFSTLEIQRTEQGDSAMYLCASSSSSSYEQYFGPGTRLTVT.

This chain links TRBV5-1 with TRBJ2-3; D remains ambiguous. V was cut by 0 bases and J by 5 bases, with 4 bases left in between. The germline V gene has CDR1 SGHRS and CDR2 YFSETQ. The CDR3 has 12 residues. The CDR3 loop reads CASSLAEDTQYF. CDR3 DNA sequence: TGCGCCAGCAGCTTGGCCGAAGATACGCAGTATTTT.

The genes are TRBV30 and TRBJ2-3, with D uncertain. Germline V gene sequence: CDR1 GTSNPN, CDR2 SVGIG (reference sequence). Between the trimmed V and J ends, which lost 2 bases and 3 bases, there was a span of 15 bases. The CDR3 contains 15 residues. CDR3 in amino acids: CAWSHMADQTDTQYF. In DNA, the CDR3 is TGTGCCTGGAGTCACATGGCGGACCAGACAGATACGCAGTATTTT.

The V and J genes are TRBV27 and TRBJ2-4, with TRBD2 identical over 8 bases. The germline gives CDR1 MNHEY, CDR2 SMNVEV (reference sequence). The CDR3 is made up of 16 amino acids. Trimming took 0 bases from V and 4 from J; bases not matched to a gene: 5. DNA of the CDR3: TGTGCCAGCAGTTTATCTAGCGGGGCGGGAAAAAACATTCAGTACTTC. Its translation: CASSLSSGAGKNIQYF.

The chain combines TRBV7-8 with TRBJ1-2; weak D call: TRBD1 (6 bases). This CDR3 contains 16 residues. V was trimmed by 5 bases and J by 4 bases, leaving 20 bases between them. The germline CDR1 and CDR2 sequences are SGHVS and FQNEAQ. CDR3 DNA: TGTGCCAGCAGCCTAAACCGGGACATCGAATTCTATGGCTACACCTTC. It is translated as CASSLNRDIEFYGYTF.

The chain is built from TRBV7-2 and TRBJ1-2, with no clear D. V lost 1 base and J lost 0, with 3 bases in between. CDR3 length: 13 residues. The germline gives CDR1 SGHTA, CDR2 FQGNSA. The CDR3 sequence: CASSLEANYGYTF. The CDR3 DNA sequence: TGTGCCAGCAGCTTAGAAGCTAACTATGGCTACACCTTC.

The chain is built from TRBV5-8 and TRBJ2-7; no definite D call. Trimming pared 2 bases from V and 7 bases from J, leaving 10 bases between. CDR1 is SGHTS and CDR2 is YDEGEE in the germline V gene. This CDR3 spans 12 amino acids. The CDR3 region has the DNA TGTGCCAGCAGCTTCACCCCCCCGGAGCAGTACTTC. Residues: CASSFTPPEQYF. Supplemented by reference TRBV5-8 and TRBJ2-7, the full variable domain reads EAGVTQSPTHLIKTRGQQATLRCSPISGHTSVYWYQQALGLGLQFLLWYDEGEERNRGNFPPRFSGRQFPNYSSELNVNALELEDSALYLCASSFTPPEQYFGPGTRLTVT.

The chain has TRBV6-5 and TRBJ2-1; no definite D call. V was cut by 5 bases and J by 5 bases, with 7 bases left in between. The CDR3 extends over 12 amino acids. Germline-derived CDR1 and CDR2 are MNHEY and SVGAGI. CDR3 DNA: TGTGCCAGCAGTAACAGAGACAATGAGCAGTTCTTC. Its translation: CASSNRDNEQFF.

The chain is built from TRBV11-1 and TRBJ2-1; TRBD2 matches 7 bases. This CDR3 has 12 amino acids. CDR1 and CDR2 (germline): SGHAT, FQDESV (reference sequence). The trim removed 5 bases at V and 15 bases at J, leaving 10 bases unmatched. The CDR3 sequence is CASSLIPLAPFF. DNA of the CDR3: TGTGCCAGCAGCCTCATTCCACTAGCGCCGTTCTTC.

The chain carries TRBV5-1 and TRBJ2-2; a possible D gene is TRBD2 (6 bases). V lost 4 bases and J 6 bases, leaving 25 bases between the germline ends. CDR1 and CDR2 from the germline V gene are SGHRS and YFSETQ. The CDR3 runs to 18 residues. In nucleotides, the CDR3 is TGCGCCAGCAGCCAGTCTGGCGGGGAGTGGTCTTTTTCCGGGGAGCTGTTTTTT. This gives the protein CASSQSGGEWSFSGELFF. The full variable domain, with the rest looked up from reference TRBV5-1 and TRBJ2-2, is KAGVTQTPRYLIKTRGQQVTLSCSPISGHRSVSWYQQTPGQGLQFLFEYFSETQRNKGNFPGRFSGRQFSNSRSEMNVSTLELGDSALYLCASSQSGGEWSFSGELFFGEGSRLTVL.

The chain is built from TRBV4-3 and TRBJ2-4, with TRBD2 identical over 8 bases. After removal of 1 base from V and 6 bases from J, the junction contained 14 bases not matched to a gene. Germline V lookup: CDR1 LGHNA, CDR2 YSLEER. The CDR3 is made up of 18 amino acids. The CDR3 reads CASSQAPAGEGLGNIQYF. The CDR3 DNA reads TGCGCCAGCAGCCAAGCCCCAGCGGGAGAGGGGTTGGGAAACATTCAGTACTTC.